This is a list of T cell receptor beta chains from one sample in a study of T cell responses to AZD1222 COVID-19 vaccine. Measured with immunoSEQ multiplex PCR; TCRdb has only the in-frame clones, and not every one. The sample shows about 140,000 clones, approximately 90% of them seen only once. The specimen was peripheral blood, collected 28 days after the second AZD1222 dose. These receptors were obtained from an adult who received the AZD1222 COVID-19 vaccine. CDR3s include the opening cysteine and the closing phenylalanine or tryptophan. Fields, in order: V gene, CDR3 length, D gene, clone size, J gene, CDR3 DNA, CDR3 protein. A D gene is named only where the DNA matches it firmly. Expanded clones are given a class, and other clones once, few, many or no size at all.

>TRBV29-1|16|TRBD1|-|TRBJ2-3
TGCAGCGTTCAAGGGGGCGGAGGTTTCGGCACAGATACGCAGTATTTT
CSVQGGGGFGTDTQYF
>TRBV19|18|TRBD1|-|TRBJ2-6
TGTGCCAGTAGGGGGACAGGGCCAGCTAACTCTGGGGCCAACGTCCTGACTTTC
CASRGTGPANSGANVLTF
>TRBV4-2|17|TRBD1|once|TRBJ1-5
TGTGCCAGCAGCCAGGCCGTAGGGACAGGGTTGGATCAGCCCCAGCATTTT
CASSQAVGTGLDQPQHF
>TRBV19|14|-|-|TRBJ1-1
TGTGCCAGTATTAAGCCGGGCCTCCCGACTGAAGCTTTCTTT
CASIKPGLPTEAFF
>TRBV6-1|15|TRBD1|-|TRBJ2-5
TGTGCCAGCAGTGACGCCGGGACAGGGCAAGAGACCCAGTACTTC
CASSDAGTGQETQYF
>TRBV4-1|14|-|-|TRBJ1-2
TGCGCCAGCAGCCAAGACGGCCTCTTCTATGGCTACACCTTC
CASSQDGLFYGYTF
>TRBV28|12|-|-|TRBJ1-5
TGTGCCAGCAGCCTCACACAATGGGCCCAGCATTTT
CASSLTQWAQHF
>TRBV29-1|12|-|-|TRBJ1-1
TGCAGCGTTGGATTAGGAGGGACTGAAGCTTTCTTT
CSVGLGGTEAFF
>TRBV29-1|13|-|-|TRBJ2-3
TGCAGCGTCAACTCTCGGGGCCCAGATACGCAGTATTTT
CSVNSRGPDTQYF
>TRBV4-1|14|-|-|TRBJ2-7
TGCGCCAGCAGCCAAGGTCCTGGTTCCTACGAGCAGTACTTC
CASSQGPGSYEQYF
>TRBV29-1|13|-|-|TRBJ2-7
TGCAGCGTTGAAAGTCAGGGGCTATACGAGCAGTACTTC
CSVESQGLYEQYF
>TRBV10-3|15|-|-|TRBJ1-1
TGTGCCATCAGTGAGCCGGGACAAGGAAACACTGAAGCTTTCTTT
CAISEPGQGNTEAFF
>TRBV30|13|TRBD1|-|TRBJ1-5
TGTGCCTGGTCCACAGGGGCAAATCAGCCCCAGCATTTT
CAWSTGANQPQHF
>TRBV24-1|17|TRBD1|once|TRBJ1-1
TGTGCCACCAGTGTGGATTCCGGACAGGGTGGGTATAGTGAAGCTTTCTTT
CATSVDSGQGGYSEAFF
>TRBV5-6|15|TRBD1|-|TRBJ2-7
TGTGCCAGCAGCCTGAGGCACAGGGGGATTGTGGAGCAGTACTTC
CASSLRHRGIVEQYF
>TRBV5-1|13|TRBD1|once|TRBJ2-7
TGCGCCAGCAGCTCGACAGGGGACTACGAGCAGTACTTC
CASSSTGDYEQYF
>TRBV12-3/TRBV12-4|13|-|-|TRBJ1-2
TGTGCCAGCAGTTCGACGGTGAACTATGGCTACACCTTC
CASSSTVNYGYTF
>TRBV3-1/TRBV3-2|14|TRBD1|few|TRBJ1-1
TGTGCCAGCAGGGCCCGGACAGGGAACACTGAAGCTTTCTTT
CASRARTGNTEAFF
>TRBV5-1|14|TRBD1|-|TRBJ2-2
TGCGCCAGCAGCTGGACAGGGGAAACCGGGGAGCTGTTTTTT
CASSWTGETGELFF
>TRBV18|14|TRBD1|-|TRBJ1-5
TGTGCCAGCTCACCACAGGGGGCGATTCAGCCCCAGCATTTT
CASSPQGAIQPQHF
>TRBV3-1/TRBV3-2|15|-|-|TRBJ1-1
TGTGCCAGCAGCCAAGAGGTTGCGGGGAACACTGAAGCTTTCTTT
CASSQEVAGNTEAFF
>TRBV4-2|13|-|once|TRBJ1-2
TGTGCCAGCAGCCCCGGGGGCGGCCAAGGGGGGACCTTC
CASSPGGGQGGTF
>TRBV10-1|16|TRBD1|-|TRBJ1-5
TGCGCCAGCAGTGCGTCCCGCACAGGGGGCGAGCAGCCCCAGCATTTT
CASSASRTGGEQPQHF
>TRBV5-1|12|TRBD1|-|TRBJ1-2
TGCGCCAGCAGTTGGACAGGCTATGGCTACACCTTC
CASSWTGYGYTF
>TRBV5-1|15|-|-|TRBJ1-4
TGCGCCAGCTCATTCGACGGGACTCGGAATGAAAAACTGTTTTTT
CASSFDGTRNEKLFF
>TRBV7-2|14|-|-|TRBJ1-1
TGTGCCAGCACCCGGGAAGCGCGGGGCACTGAAGCTTTCTTT
CASTREARGTEAFF
>TRBV11-2|15|TRBD2|-|TRBJ2-1
TGTGCCAGCAGCGCAACTAGCGGGAGGGGCTATGAGCAGTTCTTC
CASSATSGRGYEQFF
>TRBV7-2|16|-|-|TRBJ1-4
TGTGCCAGCAGCTTACCTGGGGGGGGGCGCGGTGAAAAACTGTTTTTT
CASSLPGGGRGEKLFF
>TRBV2|16|TRBD1|-|TRBJ1-3
TGTGCCAGCAGTGTGGGACAGATCCTCTCTGGAAACACCATATATTTT
CASSVGQILSGNTIYF
>TRBV7-9|14|-|-|TRBJ2-3
TGTGCCAGCAGCCTTGGGGAGTACACAGATACGCAGTATTTT
CASSLGEYTDTQYF
>TRBV29-1|13|-|-|TRBJ2-1
TGCAGCGTTGCGGGGAGCTCCTACAATGAGCAGTTCTTC
CSVAGSSYNEQFF
>TRBV15|15|-|-|TRBJ1-6
TGTGCCACCAGCAGAGAAAAGGGTACGGATTCACCCCTCCACTTT
CATSREKGTDSPLHF
>TRBV13|16|-|once|TRBJ1-1
TGTGCCAGCAGCTTACGGTGGGGTAGGGTCCGGACTGAAGCTTTCTTT
CASSLRWGRVRTEAFF
>TRBV7-2|14|-|-|TRBJ2-2
TGTGCCAGCAAATGGGGGGCGAACACCGGGGAGCTGTTTTTT
CASKWGANTGELFF
>TRBV3-1/TRBV3-2|15|TRBD2|-|TRBJ2-7
TGTGCCAGCAGCCAAGGACTAGCGGCGGCCTACGAGCAGTACTTC
CASSQGLAAAYEQYF
>TRBV7-3|15|-|-|TRBJ1-6
TGTGCCAGCAGCCTAGGGCCCCGGTCGGATTCACCCCTCCACTTT
CASSLGPRSDSPLHF
>TRBV5-1|14|TRBD2|-|TRBJ2-7
TGCGCCAGCAGCTTTGTAGCGGGACTAGACGAGCAGTACTTC
CASSFVAGLDEQYF
>TRBV20-1|13|TRBD1|few|TRBJ1-5
TGCAGTGCTAGTACAGGGGGCCCTCAGCCCCAGCATTTT
CSASTGGPQPQHF
>TRBV7-6|15|-|-|TRBJ1-1
TGTGCCAGCAGCCCCTACAACAGGGAAGGGACTGAAGCTTTCTTT
CASSPYNREGTEAFF
>TRBV7-2|13|-|once|TRBJ2-5
TGTGCCAGCAGCTTAGTCCCTGGCGGGCGGCGGTACTTC
CASSLVPGGRRYF
>TRBV7-9|13|-|-|TRBJ1-2
TGTGCCAGCAGCTTTCTCACCCAGGGTTTCTACACCTTC
CASSFLTQGFYTF
>TRBV7-2|12|-|-|TRBJ1-1
TGTGCCAGCAGCGCAGGTTACACTGAAGCTTTCTTT
CASSAGYTEAFF
>TRBV2|14|TRBD1|once|TRBJ1-5
TGTGCCAGCAGACTCCGGACAGGGGGTCAGCCCCAGCATTTT
CASRLRTGGQPQHF
>TRBV7-2|14|-|few|TRBJ2-1
TGTGCCAGCAGCTTAGACCCCTTCTACAATGAGCAGTTCTTC
CASSLDPFYNEQFF
>TRBV2|14|TRBD1|-|TRBJ1-1
TGTGCCAGCAGGTACAGGGGAAAGAACACTGAAGCTTTCTTT
CASRYRGKNTEAFF
>TRBV19|20|TRBD1|-|TRBJ2-4
TGTGCCAGTAGTATAGACCGTCTCGGACAGACAGGGATAGCCAAAAACATTCAGTACTTC
CASSIDRLGQTGIAKNIQYF
>TRBV14|13|-|-|TRBJ2-7
TGTGCCAGCAGCCGAGCATACAGGGACGAGCAGTACTTC
CASSRAYRDEQYF
>TRBV5-4|14|TRBD1|few|TRBJ2-7
TGTGCCAGCAGCTTGGAGGACAGGGTCTACGAGCAGTACTTC
CASSLEDRVYEQYF
>TRBV14|17|TRBD2|-|TRBJ2-1
TGTGCCAGCAGCCAAGCGGGTGGCGGGAGTGAGGTCGATGAGCAGTTCTTC
CASSQAGGGSEVDEQFF
>TRBV18|13|-|-|TRBJ1-1
TGTGCCAGCTCACTAAACAAGGGCACTGAAGCTTTCTTT
CASSLNKGTEAFF
>TRBV19|12|-|-|TRBJ2-3
TGTGCCAGTAGTATAGCAGCCGATACGCAGTATTTT
CASSIAADTQYF
>TRBV19|16|-|-|TRBJ2-6
TGTGCCAGTACTCAACATAGCTACTCTGGGGCCAACGTCCTGACTTTC
CASTQHSYSGANVLTF